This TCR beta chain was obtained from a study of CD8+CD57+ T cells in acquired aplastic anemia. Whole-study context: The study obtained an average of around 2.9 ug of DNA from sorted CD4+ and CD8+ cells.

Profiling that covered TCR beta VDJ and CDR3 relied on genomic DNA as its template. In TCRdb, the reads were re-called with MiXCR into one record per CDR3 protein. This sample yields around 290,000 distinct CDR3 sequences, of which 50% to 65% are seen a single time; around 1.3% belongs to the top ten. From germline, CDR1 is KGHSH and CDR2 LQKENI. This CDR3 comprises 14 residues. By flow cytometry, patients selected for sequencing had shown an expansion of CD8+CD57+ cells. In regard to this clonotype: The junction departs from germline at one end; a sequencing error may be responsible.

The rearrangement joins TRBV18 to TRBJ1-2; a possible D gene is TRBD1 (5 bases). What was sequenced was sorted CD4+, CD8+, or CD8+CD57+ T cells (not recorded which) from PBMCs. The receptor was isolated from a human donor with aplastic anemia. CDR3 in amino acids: CASSPTGLPYDYTF. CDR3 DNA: TGTGCCAGCTCACCCACGGGGCTCCCATATGACTACACCTTC.